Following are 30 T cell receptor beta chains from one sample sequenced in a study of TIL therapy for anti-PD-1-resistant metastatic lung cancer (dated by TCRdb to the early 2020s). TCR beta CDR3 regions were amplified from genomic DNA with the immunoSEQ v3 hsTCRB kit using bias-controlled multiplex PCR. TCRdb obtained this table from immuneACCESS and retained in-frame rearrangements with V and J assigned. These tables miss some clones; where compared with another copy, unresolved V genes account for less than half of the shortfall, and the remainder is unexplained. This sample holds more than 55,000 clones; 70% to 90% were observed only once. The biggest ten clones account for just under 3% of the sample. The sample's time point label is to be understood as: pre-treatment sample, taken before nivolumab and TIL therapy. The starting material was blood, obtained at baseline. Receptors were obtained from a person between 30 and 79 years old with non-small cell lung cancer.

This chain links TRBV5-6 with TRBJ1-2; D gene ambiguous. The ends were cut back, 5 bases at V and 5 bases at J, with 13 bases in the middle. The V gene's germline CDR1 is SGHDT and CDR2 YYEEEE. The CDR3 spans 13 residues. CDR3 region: CASRLAVSYGYTF. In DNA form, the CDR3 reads TGTGCCAGCAGACTGGCGGTCTCGTATGGCTACACCTTC. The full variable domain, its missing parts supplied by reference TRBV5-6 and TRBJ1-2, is DAGVTQSPTHLIKTRGQQVTLRCSPKSGHDTVSWYQQALGQGPQFIFQYYEEEERQRGNFPDRFSGHQFPNYSSELNVNALLLGDSALYLCASRLAVSYGYTFGSGTRLTVV.

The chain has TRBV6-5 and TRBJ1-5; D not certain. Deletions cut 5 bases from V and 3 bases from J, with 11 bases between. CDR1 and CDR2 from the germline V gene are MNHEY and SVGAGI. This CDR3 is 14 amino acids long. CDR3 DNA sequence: TGTGCCAGCAGTACGGGTTATGACAATCAGCCCCAGCATTTT. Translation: CASSTGYDNQPQHF.

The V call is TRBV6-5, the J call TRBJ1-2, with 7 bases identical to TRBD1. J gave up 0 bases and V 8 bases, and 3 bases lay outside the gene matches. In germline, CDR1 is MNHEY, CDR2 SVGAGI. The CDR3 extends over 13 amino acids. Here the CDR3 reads CASAGTANYGYTF. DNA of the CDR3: TGTGCCAGCGCCGGGACAGCTAACTATGGCTACACCTTC.

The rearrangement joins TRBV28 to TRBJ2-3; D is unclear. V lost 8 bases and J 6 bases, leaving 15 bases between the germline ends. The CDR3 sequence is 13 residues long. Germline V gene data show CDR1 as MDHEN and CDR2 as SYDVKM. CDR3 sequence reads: CASLSYSRDTQYF. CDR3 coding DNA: TGTGCCAGCCTATCCTATAGCCGGGATACGCAGTATTTT.

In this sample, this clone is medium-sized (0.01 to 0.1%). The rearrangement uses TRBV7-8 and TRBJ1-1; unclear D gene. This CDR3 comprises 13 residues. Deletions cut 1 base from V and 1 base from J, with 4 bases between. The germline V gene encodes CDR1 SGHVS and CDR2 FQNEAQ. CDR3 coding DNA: TGTGCCAGCAGCTTAGAAGGGAACACTGAAGCTTTCTTT. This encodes CASSLEGNTEAFF.

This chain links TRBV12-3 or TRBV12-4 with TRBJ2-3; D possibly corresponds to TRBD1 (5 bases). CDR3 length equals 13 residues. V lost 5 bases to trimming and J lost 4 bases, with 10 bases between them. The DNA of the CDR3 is TGTGCCAGCAGTCCAGGGTGGGCAGATACGCAGTATTTT. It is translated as CASSPGWADTQYF.

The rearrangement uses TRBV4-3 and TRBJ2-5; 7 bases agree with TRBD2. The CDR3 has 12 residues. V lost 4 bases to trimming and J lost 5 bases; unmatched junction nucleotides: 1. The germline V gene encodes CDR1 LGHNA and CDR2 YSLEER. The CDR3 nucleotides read TGCGCCAGCAGCCCGGGGGGTGAGACCCAGTACTTC. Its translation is CASSPGGETQYF.

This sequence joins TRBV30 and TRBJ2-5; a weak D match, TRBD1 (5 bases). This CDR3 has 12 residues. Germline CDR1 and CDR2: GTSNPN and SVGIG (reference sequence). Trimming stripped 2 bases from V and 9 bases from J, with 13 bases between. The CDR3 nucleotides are TGTGCCTGGAGTAGACGGCTAGGGGCCCAGTACTTC. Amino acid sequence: CAWSRRLGAQYF.

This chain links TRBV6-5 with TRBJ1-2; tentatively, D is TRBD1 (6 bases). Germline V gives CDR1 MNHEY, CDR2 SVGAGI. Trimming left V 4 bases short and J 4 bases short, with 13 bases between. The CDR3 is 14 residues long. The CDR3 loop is CASSSGGRPYGYTF. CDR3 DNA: TGTGCCAGCAGTTCTGGGGGCAGACCCTATGGCTACACCTTC.

CDR3 bases: TGTGCCAGCAGTCCTAGCGGGAAGAACACCGGGGAGCTGTTTTTT. The encoded protein is CASSPSGKNTGELFF. The chain employs TRBV7-2 and TRBJ2-2, with 9 nucleotides matching TRBD2. Losses at the gene ends were 6 bases for V and 1 base for J; bases not matched to a gene: 3. The CDR3 length is 15 residues. Germline CDR1 SGHTA, CDR2 FQGNSA.

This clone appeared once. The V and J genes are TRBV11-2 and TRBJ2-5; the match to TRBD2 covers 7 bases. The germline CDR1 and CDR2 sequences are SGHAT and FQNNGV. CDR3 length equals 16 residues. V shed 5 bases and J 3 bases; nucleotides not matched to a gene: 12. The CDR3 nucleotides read TGTGCCAGCAGCGGTTCGGGGTGGCGGGAGAAAGAGACCCAGTACTTC. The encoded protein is CASSGSGWREKETQYF.

CDR3 region: CASSDYEQFF. CDR3 sequence (DNA): TGCGCCAGCAGTGACTATGAGCAGTTCTTC. The chain carries TRBV10-2 and TRBJ2-1; unclear D gene. CDR3 length: 10 residues. Between the trimmed V and J ends, which lost 3 bases and 8 bases, there was a span of 2 bases. Per the germline V gene, CDR1 is WSHSY and CDR2 is SAAADI.

The CDR3 sequence: CASSSGLLFYEQYF. For the CDR3, the DNA is TGTGCCAGCAGCAGCGGACTGCTCTTCTACGAGCAGTACTTC. The chain has TRBV6-5 and TRBJ2-7, with D possibly TRBD2 on 5 matching bases. V lost 6 bases to trimming and J lost 3 bases, with 15 bases between them. This CDR3 contains 14 residues. The germline CDR1 and CDR2 sequences are MNHEY and SVGAGI.

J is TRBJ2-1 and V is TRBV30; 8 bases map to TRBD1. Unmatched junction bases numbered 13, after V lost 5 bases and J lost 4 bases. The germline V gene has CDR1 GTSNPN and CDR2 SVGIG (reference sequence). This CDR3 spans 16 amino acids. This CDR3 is CAWSPLDRGGYNEQFF. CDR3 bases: TGTGCCTGGTCCCCCCTTGACAGGGGTGGATACAATGAGCAGTTCTTC.

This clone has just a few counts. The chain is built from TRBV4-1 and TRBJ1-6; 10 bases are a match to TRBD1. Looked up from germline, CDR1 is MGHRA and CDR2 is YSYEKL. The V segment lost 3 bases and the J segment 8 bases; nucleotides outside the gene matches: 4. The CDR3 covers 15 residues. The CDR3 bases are TGCGCCAGCAGCCAGACAGGGGGCAGGGATTCACCCCTCCACTTT. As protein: CASSQTGGRDSPLHF.

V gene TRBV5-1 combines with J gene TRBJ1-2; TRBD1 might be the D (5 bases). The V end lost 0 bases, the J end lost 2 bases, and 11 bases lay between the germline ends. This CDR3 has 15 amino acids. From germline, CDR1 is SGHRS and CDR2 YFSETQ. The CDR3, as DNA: TGCGCCAGCAGCTTGGGCGGGGCTGGAAACTATGGCTACACCTTC. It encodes CASSLGGAGNYGYTF.

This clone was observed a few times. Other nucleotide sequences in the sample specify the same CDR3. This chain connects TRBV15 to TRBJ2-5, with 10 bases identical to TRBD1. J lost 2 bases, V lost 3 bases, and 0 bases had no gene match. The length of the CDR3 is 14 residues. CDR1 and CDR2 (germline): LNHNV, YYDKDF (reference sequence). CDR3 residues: CATSRDRGQETQYF. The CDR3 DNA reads TGTGCCACCAGCAGGGACAGGGGGCAAGAGACCCAGTACTTC.

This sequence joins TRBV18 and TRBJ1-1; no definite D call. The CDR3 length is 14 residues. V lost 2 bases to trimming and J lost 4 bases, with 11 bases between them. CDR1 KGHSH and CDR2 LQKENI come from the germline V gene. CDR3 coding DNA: TGTGCCAGCTCACCAAAGGGAGGTAGCACTGAAGCTTTCTTT. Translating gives CASSPKGGSTEAFF.

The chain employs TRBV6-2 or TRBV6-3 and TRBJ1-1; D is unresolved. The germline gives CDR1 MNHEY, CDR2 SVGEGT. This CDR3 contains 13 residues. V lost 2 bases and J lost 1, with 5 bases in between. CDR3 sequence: CASSYAQNTEAFF. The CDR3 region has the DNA TGTGCCAGCAGTTACGCGCAGAACACTGAAGCTTTCTTT.

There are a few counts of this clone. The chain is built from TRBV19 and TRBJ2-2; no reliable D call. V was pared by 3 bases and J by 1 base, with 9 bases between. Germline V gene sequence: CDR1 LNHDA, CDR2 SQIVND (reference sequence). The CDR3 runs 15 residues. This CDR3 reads CASSMFGRNTGELFF. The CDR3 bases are TGTGCCAGTAGTATGTTCGGCAGGAACACCGGGGAGCTGTTTTTT.

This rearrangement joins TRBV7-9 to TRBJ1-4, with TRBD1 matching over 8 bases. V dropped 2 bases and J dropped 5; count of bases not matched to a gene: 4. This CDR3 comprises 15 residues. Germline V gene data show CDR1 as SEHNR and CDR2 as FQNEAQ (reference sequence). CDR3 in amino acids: CASSLTGTGNEKLFF. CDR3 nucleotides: TGTGCCAGCAGCTTAACCGGGACAGGCAATGAAAAACTGTTTTTT.

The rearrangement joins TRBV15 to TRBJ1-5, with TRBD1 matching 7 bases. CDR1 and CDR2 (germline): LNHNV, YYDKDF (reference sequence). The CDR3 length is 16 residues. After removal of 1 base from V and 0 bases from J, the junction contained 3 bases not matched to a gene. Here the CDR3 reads CATSRGAGGSNQPQHF. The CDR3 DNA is TGTGCCACCAGCAGAGGGGCAGGGGGTAGCAATCAGCCCCAGCATTTT.

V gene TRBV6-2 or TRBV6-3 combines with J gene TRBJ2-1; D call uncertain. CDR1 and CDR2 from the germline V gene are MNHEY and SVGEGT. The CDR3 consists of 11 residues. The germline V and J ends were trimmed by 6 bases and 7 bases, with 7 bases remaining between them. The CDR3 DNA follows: TGTGCCAGCAGCAGACTTAATGAGCAGTTCTTC. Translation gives CASSRLNEQFF.

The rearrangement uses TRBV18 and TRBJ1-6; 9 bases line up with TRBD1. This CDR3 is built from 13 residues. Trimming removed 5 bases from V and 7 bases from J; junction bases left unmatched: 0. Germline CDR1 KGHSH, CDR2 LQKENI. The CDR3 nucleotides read TGTGCCAGCTCAGGGACAGGGAATTCACCCCTCCACTTT. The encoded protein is CASSGTGNSPLHF.

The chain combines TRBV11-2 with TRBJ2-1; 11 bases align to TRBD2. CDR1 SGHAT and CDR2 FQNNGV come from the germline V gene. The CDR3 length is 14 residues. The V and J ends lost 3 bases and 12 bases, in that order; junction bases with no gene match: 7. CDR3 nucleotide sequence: TGTGCCAGCAGCTTGCTAGCGGGAGGCCCAGGGCAGTTCTTC. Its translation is CASSLLAGGPGQFF. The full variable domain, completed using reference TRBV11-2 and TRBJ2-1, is EAGVAQSPRYKIIEKRQSVAFWCNPISGHATLYWYQQILGQGPKLLIQFQNNGVVDDSQLPKDRFSAERLKGVDSTLKIQPAKLEDSAVYLCASSLLAGGPGQFFGPGTRLTVL.

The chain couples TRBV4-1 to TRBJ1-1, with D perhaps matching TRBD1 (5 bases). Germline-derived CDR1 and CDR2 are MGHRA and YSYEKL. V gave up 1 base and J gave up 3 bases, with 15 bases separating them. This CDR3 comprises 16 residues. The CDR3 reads CASSQVGPLGDTEAFF. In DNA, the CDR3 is TGCGCCAGCAGCCAAGTGGGGCCCTTGGGAGACACTGAAGCTTTCTTT.

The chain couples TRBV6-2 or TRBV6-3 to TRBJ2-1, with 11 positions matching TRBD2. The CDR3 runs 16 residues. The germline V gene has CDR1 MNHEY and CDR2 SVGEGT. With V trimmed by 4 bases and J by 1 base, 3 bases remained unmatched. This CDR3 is CASSSASGRSYNEQFF. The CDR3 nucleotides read TGTGCCAGCAGTTCCGCTAGCGGGAGGTCCTACAATGAGCAGTTCTTC.

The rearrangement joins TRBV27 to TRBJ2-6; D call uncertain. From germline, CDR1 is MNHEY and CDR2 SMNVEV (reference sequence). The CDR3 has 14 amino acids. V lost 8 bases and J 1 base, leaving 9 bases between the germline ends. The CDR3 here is CASGTDSGANVLTF. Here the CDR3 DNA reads TGTGCCAGCGGCACTGATTCTGGGGCCAACGTCCTGACTTTC.

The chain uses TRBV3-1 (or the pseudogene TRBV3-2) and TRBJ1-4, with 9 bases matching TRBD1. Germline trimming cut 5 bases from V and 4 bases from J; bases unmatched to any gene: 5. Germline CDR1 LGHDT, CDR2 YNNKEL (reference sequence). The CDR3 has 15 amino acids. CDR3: CASSARTGVNEKLFF. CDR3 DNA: TGTGCCAGCAGCGCCCGGACAGGGGTTAATGAAAAACTGTTTTTT.

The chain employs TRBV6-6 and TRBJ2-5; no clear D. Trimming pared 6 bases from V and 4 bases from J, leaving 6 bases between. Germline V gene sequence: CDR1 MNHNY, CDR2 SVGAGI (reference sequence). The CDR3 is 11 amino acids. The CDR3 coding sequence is TGTGCCAGCAGCGCCGCAGAGACCCAGTACTTC. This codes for CASSAAETQYF.